Included here is one T cell receptor (beta chain) sequence, with context. As yet, its antigen is unknown. The sample belongs to a study of vaccination and CD4 T cells after COVID-19. Trimming removed 3 bases at V and 3 bases at J, with 11 bases between. CDR1 SNHLY and CDR2 FYNNEI come from the germline V gene. The CDR3 has 14 residues. Treatment of the sample: approximately 11-day PBMC culture with coronavirus spike peptide pools or control peptides (ViraFEST assay). ViraFEST used peptide pools to expand antigen-specific T cells and subsequently sequenced their TCRs. The Oncomine TCR Beta short-read assay was what sequenced the DNA obtained from cultured CD4+ T cells. Each CDR3 protein gets one entry after TCRdb re-called the PCR reads with MiXCR. The sample carries about 15,000 distinct CDR3 sequences, 45% to 65% recorded once.

This chain joins TRBV2 and TRBJ1-2; D not certain. The receptor was derived from a human donor who had recovered from COVID-19. Material for sequencing was CD4+ T cells from blood, cultured in vitro. Here the CDR3 reads CASSERLSYYGYTF. The CDR3 region has the DNA TGTGCCAGCAGTGAGAGGTTATCCTACTATGGCTACACCTTC.